This is a list of T cell receptor beta chains from one sample in a study of radiotherapy plus CTLA-4 blockade in lung cancer. Profiled with immunoSEQ multiplex PCR; TCRdb holds only in-frame clones, not every one. The table lists 85,000 to 120,000 clones, 85% of them singletons. Here the sequenced sample was peripheral blood, taken from a patient treated with radiotherapy plus ipilimumab. All receptors come from a human donor with non-small cell lung cancer that progressed on radiotherapy plus ipilimumab. Some clones in this sample may be carry-over from other donors' samples. Each CDR3 is given with its conserved first and last residue. The D gene is left open where the match is weak. Part of the rows lack a size; the others show once, few, many or a class for expanded clones.

d_call	j_call	clone_size	v_call	cdr3_nt	cdr3_aa
NA	TRBJ1-6	NA	TRBV7-6	TGTGCCAGCAGCTCCCGGGGCCTTAATAATTCACCCCTCCACTTT	CASSSRGLNNSPLHF
NA	TRBJ1-5	NA	TRBV29-1	TGCAGCGTTCTTCAGGGAAGTAGTAACAATCAGCCCCAGCATTTT	CSVLQGSSNNQPQHF
TRBD1	TRBJ1-1	NA	TRBV29-1	TGCAGCGTTGGAGGGGGACAGGGGTTTTCCTTGGGGGAAGCTTTCTTT	CSVGGGQGFSLGEAFF
NA	TRBJ2-5	NA	TRBV16	TGTGCCAGCAGCCAATGGTCTAGCGATGGTGAGACCCAGTACTTC	CASSQWSSDGETQYF
NA	TRBJ1-2	NA	TRBV5-1	TGCGCCAGCAGCTTGTTGGTTGGCGGCAACTATGGCTACACCTTC	CASSLLVGGNYGYTF
NA	TRBJ2-1	NA	TRBV21-1	TGTGCCAGCAGCAAAGTGGACAGCCTGATCGGCACCTACAATGAGCAGTTCTTC	CASSKVDSLIGTYNEQFF
NA	TRBJ2-3	NA	TRBV28	TGTGCCAGCAGCCATAATGGGCAGGGGATAGATACGCAGTATTTT	CASSHNGQGIDTQYF
NA	TRBJ2-7	NA	TRBV2	TGTGCCAGCAGGAGACAGGCCTACGAGCAGTACTTC	CASRRQAYEQYF
TRBD2	TRBJ2-7	NA	TRBV2	TGTGCCAGCAGTGAAGCAGCCGGGGGGGCCTACGAGCAGTACTTC	CASSEAAGGAYEQYF
NA	TRBJ2-5	NA	TRBV2	TGTGCCAGTGGGGGACGCGAAAGGGGGGAGACCCAGTACTTC	CASGGRERGETQYF
NA	TRBJ2-5	NA	TRBV6-1	TGTGCCAGCAGTTCGGACAAGACTCAAGAGACCCAGTACTTC	CASSSDKTQETQYF
TRBD2	TRBJ2-5	NA	TRBV5-1	TGCGCCAGCAGCGTGGGACTAGCGGGGGGAGAGACCCAGTACTTC	CASSVGLAGGETQYF
NA	TRBJ1-5	NA	TRBV6-6	TGTGCCAGCAGATGGGACGGCAATCAGCCCCAGCATTTT	CASRWDGNQPQHF
TRBD1	TRBJ1-1	NA	TRBV18	TGTGCCAGCTCACCCCCCCCGGGACAGGGGCCGAACACTGAAGCTTTCTTT	CASSPPPGQGPNTEAFF
NA	TRBJ1-1	NA	TRBV4-3	TGCGCCAGCAGCCAAGATACCCCCCGCTTACGCCTGGACACTGAAGCTTTCTTT	CASSQDTPRLRLDTEAFF
NA	TRBJ2-1	NA	TRBV6-5	TGTGCCAGCGGGGGTAGGCTTTACTCCTACAATGAGCAGTTCTTC	CASGGRLYSYNEQFF
TRBD1	TRBJ1-2	NA	TRBV11-2	TGTGCCAGCAGCCCACGTGCCGGGACAGGATTCAATGGCTACACCTTC	CASSPRAGTGFNGYTF
TRBD2	TRBJ2-1	NA	TRBV4-3	TGCGCCAGCAGCCAAGACCCAGCGGGGGGCCAAGGCTCCTACAATGAGCAGTTCTTC	CASSQDPAGGQGSYNEQFF
NA	TRBJ1-2	NA	TRBV28	TGTGCCAGCAGTCAGCGGAGCAGAGCTAACTATGGCTACACCTTC	CASSQRSRANYGYTF
NA	TRBJ2-5	NA	TRBV25-1	TGTGCCAGCAGTGAGGCAGGATTCGAGACCCAGTACTTC	CASSEAGFETQYF
TRBD2	TRBJ2-3	NA	TRBV7-9	TGTGCCTGGACGACTAGCGGGGGAAGTACAGATACGCAGTATTTT	CAWTTSGGSTDTQYF
TRBD2	TRBJ2-5	NA	TRBV5-6	TGTGCCAGCAGCCCCGGATCGGGGGGTCTTGAGACCCAGTACTTC	CASSPGSGGLETQYF
NA	TRBJ1-5	medium-sized	TRBV4-2	TGTGCCAGCAGCCGACTAACGGGGGGGCGGGGGCAGCCCCAGCATTTT	CASSRLTGGRGQPQHF
TRBD1	TRBJ1-5	NA	TRBV6-1	TGTGCCAGCAGTGACGCACAGGGGGCGAGGTGGGGCAATCAGCCCCAGCATTTT	CASSDAQGARWGNQPQHF
TRBD1	TRBJ1-5	NA	TRBV4-2	TGTGCCAGCAGCTACACTACCGAGATGACAGGGGGCAGGCATTTT	CASSYTTEMTGGRHF
TRBD1	TRBJ1-6	NA	TRBV6-6	TGTGCCAGCAGTTACTCGACAGGGGGCGGATCACCCCTCCACTTT	CASSYSTGGGSPLHF
NA	TRBJ2-1	NA	TRBV29-1	TGCAGCGCCCTATTTGAACCGGGGGACTCCTACAATGAGCAGTTCTTC	CSALFEPGDSYNEQFF
NA	TRBJ2-5	few	TRBV29-1	TGCAGCGTTGAAGGTGGAGGGGGTTATCAAGAGACCCAGTACTTC	CSVEGGGGYQETQYF
NA	TRBJ2-3	once	TRBV6-1	TGTGCCAGCAGTGAATCCTGGGGGGGGCCAGATACGCAGTATTTT	CASSESWGGPDTQYF
NA	TRBJ2-6	few	TRBV19	TGTGCCAGTAGTATAGGTAACAGGAGGTACTCTGGGGCCAACGTCCTGACTTTC	CASSIGNRRYSGANVLTF
NA	TRBJ2-3	NA	TRBV15	TGTGCCACCAGCAGAGCCATCCTTGGGGAGACAGATACGCAGTATTTT	CATSRAILGETDTQYF